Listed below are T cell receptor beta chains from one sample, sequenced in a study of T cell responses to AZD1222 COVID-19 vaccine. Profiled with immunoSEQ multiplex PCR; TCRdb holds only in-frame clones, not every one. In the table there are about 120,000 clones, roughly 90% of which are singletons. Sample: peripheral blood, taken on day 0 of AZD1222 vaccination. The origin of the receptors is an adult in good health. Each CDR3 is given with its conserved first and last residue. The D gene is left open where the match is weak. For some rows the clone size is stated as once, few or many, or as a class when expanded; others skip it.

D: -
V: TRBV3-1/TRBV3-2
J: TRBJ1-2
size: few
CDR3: CASSQGSVEYGYTF
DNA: TGTGCCAGCAGCCAGGGATCAGTAGAATATGGCTACACCTTC

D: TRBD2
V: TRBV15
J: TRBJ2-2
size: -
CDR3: CATRRGGDTGELFF
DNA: TGTGCCACAAGGCGGGGGGGCGACACCGGGGAGCTGTTTTTT

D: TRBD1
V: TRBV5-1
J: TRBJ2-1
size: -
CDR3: CASSPGQGSDNEQFF
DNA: TGCGCCAGCAGCCCGGGACAGGGGAGTGACAATGAGCAGTTCTTC

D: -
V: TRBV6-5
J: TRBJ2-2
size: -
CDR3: CASSYSTMGTGELFF
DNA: TGTGCCAGCAGTTACTCCACAATGGGGACCGGGGAGCTGTTTTTT

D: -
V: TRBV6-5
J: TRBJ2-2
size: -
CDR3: CASLTMRSNTGELFF
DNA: TGTGCCAGCCTAACTATGAGGTCGAACACCGGGGAGCTGTTTTTT

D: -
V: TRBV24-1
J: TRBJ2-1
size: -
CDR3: CATSDSSSGYNEQFF
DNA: TGTGCCACCAGTGATTCCTCGAGCGGCTACAATGAGCAGTTCTTC

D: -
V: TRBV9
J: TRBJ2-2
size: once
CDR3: CASSPPVLSGELFF
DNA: TGTGCCAGCAGCCCCCCGGTTTTAAGCGGGGAGCTGTTTTTT

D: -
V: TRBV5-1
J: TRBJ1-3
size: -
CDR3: CASSLQSSGNTIYF
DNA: TGCGCCAGCAGCTTACAGAGCTCTGGAAACACCATATATTTT

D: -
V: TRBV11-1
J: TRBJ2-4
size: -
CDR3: CASSYQGVTKNIQYF
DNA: TGTGCCAGCAGCTACCAGGGAGTGACCAAAAACATTCAGTACTTC

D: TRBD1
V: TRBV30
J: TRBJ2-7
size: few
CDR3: CAWSAQGPYEQYF
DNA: TGTGCCTGGAGTGCACAGGGGCCCTACGAGCAGTACTTC

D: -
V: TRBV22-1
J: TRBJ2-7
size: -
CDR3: CPGSSPGQGAFYEQYF
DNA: TGTCCTGGGAGCTCGCCGGGACAGGGGGCGTTTTACGAGCAGTACTTC

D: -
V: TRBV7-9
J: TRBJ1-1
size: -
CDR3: CASSLPANTEAFF
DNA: TGTGCCAGCAGCTTACCAGCAAACACTGAAGCTTTCTTT

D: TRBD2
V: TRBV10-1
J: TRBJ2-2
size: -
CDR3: CASRSGGADTGELFF
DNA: TGCGCCAGCAGAAGCGGGGGGGCCGACACCGGGGAGCTGTTTTTT

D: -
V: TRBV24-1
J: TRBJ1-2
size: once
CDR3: CATSSAGGGPGYTF
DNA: TGTGCCACCAGTTCGGCGGGTGGCGGTCCCGGCTACACCTTC

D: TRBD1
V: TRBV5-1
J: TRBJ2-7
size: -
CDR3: CASSYRDRGQEQYF
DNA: TGCGCCAGCAGCTATCGGGACAGGGGGCAAGAGCAGTACTTC

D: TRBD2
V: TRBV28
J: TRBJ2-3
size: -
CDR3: CASSRWSGGGAADTQYF
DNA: TGTGCCAGCAGTCGGTGGAGTGGCGGGGGGGCTGCAGATACGCAGTATTTT

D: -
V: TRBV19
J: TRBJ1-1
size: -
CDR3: CASSSRGGSTEAFF
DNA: TGTGCCAGTAGTTCTAGGGGCGGGAGCACTGAAGCTTTCTTT

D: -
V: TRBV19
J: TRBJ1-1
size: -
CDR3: CASSMGNTEAFF
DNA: TGTGCCAGTAGTATGGGAAACACTGAAGCTTTCTTT

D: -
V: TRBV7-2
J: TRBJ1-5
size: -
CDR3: CASSSTGAYSPRQPQHF
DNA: TGTGCCAGCAGCTCGACAGGAGCCTATAGCCCTCGTCAGCCCCAGCATTTT

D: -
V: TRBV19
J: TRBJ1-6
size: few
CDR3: CASMAPGLYSPLHF
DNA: TGTGCCAGTATGGCCCCAGGGCTCTATTCACCCCTCCACTTT

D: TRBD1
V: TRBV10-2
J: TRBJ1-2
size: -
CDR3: CASSALLYGQGDYGYTF
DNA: TGCGCCAGCAGTGCATTACTCTACGGACAGGGTGACTATGGCTACACCTTC

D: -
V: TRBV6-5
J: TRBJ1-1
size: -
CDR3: CASSTTTEAFF
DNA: TGTGCCAGCAGTACGACCACTGAAGCTTTCTTT

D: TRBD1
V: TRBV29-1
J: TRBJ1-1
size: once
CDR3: CSARQGDTEAFF
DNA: TGCAGCGCCCGACAGGGTGACACTGAAGCTTTCTTT

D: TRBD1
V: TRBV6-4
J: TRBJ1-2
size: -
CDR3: CASSDSRDSYGYTF
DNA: TGTGCCAGCAGTGACTCAAGGGACAGCTATGGCTACACCTTC

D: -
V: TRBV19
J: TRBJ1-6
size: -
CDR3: CASTHSGGSYNSPLHF
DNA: TGTGCCAGTACCCATTCGGGCGGTTCCTATAATTCACCCCTCCACTTT

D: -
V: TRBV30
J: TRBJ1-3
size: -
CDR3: CAWRTERNTIYF
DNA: TGTGCCTGGAGGACTGAAAGAAACACCATATATTTT

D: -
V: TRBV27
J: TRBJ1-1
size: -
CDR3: CASSLGGVNTEAFF
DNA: TGTGCCAGCAGTTTAGGGGGGGTGAACACTGAAGCTTTCTTT

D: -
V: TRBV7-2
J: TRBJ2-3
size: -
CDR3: CASSPRVTNTDTQYF
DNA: TGTGCCAGCAGTCCCCGTGTCACCAACACAGATACGCAGTATTTT